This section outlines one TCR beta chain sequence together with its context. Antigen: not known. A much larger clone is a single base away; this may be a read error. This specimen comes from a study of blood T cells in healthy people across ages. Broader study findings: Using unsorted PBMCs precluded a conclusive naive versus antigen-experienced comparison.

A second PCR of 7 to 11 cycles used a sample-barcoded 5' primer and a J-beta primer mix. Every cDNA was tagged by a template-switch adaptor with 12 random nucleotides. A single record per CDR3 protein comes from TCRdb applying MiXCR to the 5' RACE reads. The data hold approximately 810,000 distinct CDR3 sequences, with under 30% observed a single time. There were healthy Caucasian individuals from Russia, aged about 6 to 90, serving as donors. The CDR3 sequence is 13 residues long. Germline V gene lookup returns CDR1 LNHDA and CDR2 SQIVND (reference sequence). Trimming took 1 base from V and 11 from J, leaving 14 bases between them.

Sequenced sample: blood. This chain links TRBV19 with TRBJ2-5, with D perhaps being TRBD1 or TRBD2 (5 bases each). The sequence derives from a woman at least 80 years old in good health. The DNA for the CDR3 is TGTGCCAGTAGTATAGGGGGACGCAATGAGCAGTACTTC. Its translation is CASSIGGRNEQYF.